A selection of T cell receptor beta chains follows, all from one sample in a study of blood T cells in healthy people across ages. TCRdb redid the calling of the 5' RACE reads with MiXCR, one entry per CDR3 protein. The sample carries more than 800,000 distinct CDR3 sequences, under 30% recorded once. The sequenced sample was blood. Receptors were obtained from an elderly woman in good health. Both conserved end residues are part of each CDR3. A D gene is named only where the DNA matches it firmly. Size values are once, few and many counts, or a class for expanded clones, and some rows have none.

clone size: NA; J gene: TRBJ2-6; V gene: TRBV27; D gene: NA; CDR3 DNA: TGTGCCAGCACCTCAACAGGGACCGGGGCCAACGTCCTGACTTTC; CDR3 protein: CASTSTGTGANVLTF
clone size: few; J gene: TRBJ2-2; V gene: TRBV20-1; D gene: TRBD1; CDR3 DNA: TGCAGTGCTCGCCAGACAGGGTCGAACACCGGGGAGCTGTTTTTT; CDR3 protein: CSARQTGSNTGELFF
clone size: NA; J gene: TRBJ1-2; V gene: TRBV2; D gene: NA; CDR3 DNA: TGTGCCAGCAGTGTGTTGGAGGCCTATGGCTACACCTTC; CDR3 protein: CASSVLEAYGYTF
clone size: few; J gene: TRBJ1-1; V gene: TRBV29-1; D gene: TRBD1; CDR3 DNA: TGCAGCGTTGAAGCCCGGGACAGCACTGAAGCTTTCTTT; CDR3 protein: CSVEARDSTEAFF
clone size: few; J gene: TRBJ2-4; V gene: TRBV16; D gene: TRBD2; CDR3 DNA: TGTGCCAGCAGCCAATCGACAGCGGGGGGGCGAAACATTCAGTACTTC; CDR3 protein: CASSQSTAGGRNIQYF
clone size: NA; J gene: TRBJ1-1; V gene: TRBV7-2; D gene: TRBD1; CDR3 DNA: TGTGCCAGCAGCTTAGTACAGGGGGTCGGGGCTGAAGCTTTCTTT; CDR3 protein: CASSLVQGVGAEAFF
clone size: many; J gene: TRBJ2-1; V gene: TRBV20-1; D gene: NA; CDR3 DNA: TGCAGTGCCAAAGACGGGTATAGCTCCTACAATGAGCAGTTCTTC; CDR3 protein: CSAKDGYSSYNEQFF
clone size: many; J gene: TRBJ2-7; V gene: TRBV11-2; D gene: TRBD1; CDR3 DNA: TGTGCCAGCAGTTTTGACAGGGGGAGAGAGCAGTACTTC; CDR3 protein: CASSFDRGREQYF
clone size: many; J gene: TRBJ2-1; V gene: TRBV20-1; D gene: TRBD2; CDR3 DNA: TGCAGTGCTAGAGATGGTAGCGGGGTGAGTCATGAGCAGTTCTTC; CDR3 protein: CSARDGSGVSHEQFF
clone size: few; J gene: TRBJ2-1; V gene: TRBV11-2; D gene: TRBD2; CDR3 DNA: TGTGCCAGCAGCCCTAGCGGGCTATACAATGAGCAGTTCTTC; CDR3 protein: CASSPSGLYNEQFF
clone size: many; J gene: TRBJ2-3; V gene: TRBV4-2; D gene: NA; CDR3 DNA: TGTGCCAGCAGCCAAGATGGGGCCCCACTAGGATCTGGGACTTCTACGCAGTATTTT; CDR3 protein: CASSQDGAPLGSGTSTQYF
clone size: many; J gene: TRBJ1-2; V gene: TRBV5-1; D gene: NA; CDR3 DNA: TGCGCCAGCAGCTTGGAGGGTAACAGCTATGGCTACACCTTC; CDR3 protein: CASSLEGNSYGYTF
clone size: few; J gene: TRBJ1-5; V gene: TRBV6-2/TRBV6-3; D gene: TRBD1; CDR3 DNA: TGTGCCAGCAGTTCGGCAGGGGGGCAGCCCCAGCATTTT; CDR3 protein: CASSSAGGQPQHF
clone size: once; J gene: TRBJ2-3; V gene: TRBV30; D gene: NA; CDR3 DNA: TGTGCCTGGATAGTAGGGGGTACGCAGTATTTT; CDR3 protein: CAWIVGGTQYF
clone size: once; J gene: TRBJ2-7; V gene: TRBV11-2; D gene: TRBD2; CDR3 DNA: TGTGCCAGCAGTACCGGGAGCGGGAGTCTCGAGCAGTACTTC; CDR3 protein: CASSTGSGSLEQYF
clone size: NA; J gene: TRBJ2-1; V gene: TRBV5-6; D gene: NA; CDR3 DNA: TGTGCCAGCAGCTTGGGGCTGAAGGGAGGATCCTACGAGCAGTTCTTC; CDR3 protein: CASSLGLKGGSYEQFF
clone size: few; J gene: TRBJ1-2; V gene: TRBV5-1; D gene: NA; CDR3 DNA: TGCGCCAGCAGCGATCAGGGAAACTATGGCTACACCTTC; CDR3 protein: CASSDQGNYGYTF
clone size: NA; J gene: TRBJ2-2; V gene: TRBV6-2/TRBV6-3; D gene: TRBD2; CDR3 DNA: TGTGCCAGCAGTTTACAGCGGGGGGGCCAAAACACCGGGGAGCTGTTTTTT; CDR3 protein: CASSLQRGGQNTGELFF
clone size: NA; J gene: TRBJ1-4; V gene: TRBV7-9; D gene: NA; CDR3 DNA: TGTGCCAGCGGATCGTTTGCAACTAATGAAAAACTGTTTTTT; CDR3 protein: CASGSFATNEKLFF
clone size: many; J gene: TRBJ2-5; V gene: TRBV12-3/TRBV12-4; D gene: TRBD2; CDR3 DNA: TGTGCCAGCAGTCCGCGACTAGCGGGTGCGGAGACCCAGTACTTC; CDR3 protein: CASSPRLAGAETQYF
clone size: NA; J gene: TRBJ2-7; V gene: TRBV6-5; D gene: NA; CDR3 DNA: TGTGCCAGCAACAATCTTGCGGGCGAGCAGTACTTC; CDR3 protein: CASNNLAGEQYF
clone size: NA; J gene: TRBJ2-5; V gene: TRBV2; D gene: NA; CDR3 DNA: TGTGCCAGCAGTGAGACATCAGTGGGGACCCAGTACTTC; CDR3 protein: CASSETSVGTQYF
clone size: few; J gene: TRBJ2-3; V gene: TRBV4-3; D gene: NA; CDR3 DNA: TGCGCCAGCAGCCAAGACCTGCAACCCGCGGATACGCAGTATTTT; CDR3 protein: CASSQDLQPADTQYF
clone size: many; J gene: TRBJ1-1; V gene: TRBV20-1; D gene: TRBD1; CDR3 DNA: TGCAGGGGACAGGGTGGCACTGAAGCTTTCTTT; CDR3 protein: CRGQGGTEAFF
clone size: few; J gene: TRBJ2-5; V gene: TRBV5-8; D gene: NA; CDR3 DNA: TGTGCCAGCAGCTTGGGGGGGACTGCGCCCAGAGAGACCCAGTACTTC; CDR3 protein: CASSLGGTAPRETQYF
clone size: many; J gene: TRBJ2-5; V gene: TRBV7-9; D gene: TRBD1; CDR3 DNA: TGTGCCAGCAGCTTAGACGGGACAGTAACCTGGGAGACCCAGTACTTC; CDR3 protein: CASSLDGTVTWETQYF
clone size: NA; J gene: TRBJ1-6; V gene: TRBV6-5; D gene: TRBD1; CDR3 DNA: TGTGCCAGCAGTAGGGACAGCAGCCCTAATTCACCCCTCCACTTT; CDR3 protein: CASSRDSSPNSPLHF
clone size: NA; J gene: TRBJ2-1; V gene: TRBV7-2; D gene: NA; CDR3 DNA: TGTGCCAGCAGCTCCGGGTCAGGGGAGGATGAGCAGTTCTTC; CDR3 protein: CASSSGSGEDEQFF
clone size: many; J gene: TRBJ1-2; V gene: TRBV20-1; D gene: TRBD1; CDR3 DNA: TGCAGTGCTAGAGGACCCCTCCCGGGACAGTATGGCTACACCTTC; CDR3 protein: CSARGPLPGQYGYTF
clone size: few; J gene: TRBJ1-1; V gene: TRBV7-9; D gene: NA; CDR3 DNA: TGTGCCAGCAGCCCGAGGGAGGTAACGAACACTGAAGCTTTCTTT; CDR3 protein: CASSPREVTNTEAFF
clone size: many; J gene: TRBJ1-5; V gene: TRBV14; D gene: NA; CDR3 DNA: TGTGCCAGCAGCCAGGGGTGGGGACAGCCCCAGCATTTT; CDR3 protein: CASSQGWGQPQHF
clone size: NA; J gene: TRBJ1-3; V gene: TRBV5-1; D gene: TRBD1; CDR3 DNA: TGCGCCAGCAGCTTGGGGTCGGACAGGGCGTCTGGAAACACCATATATTTT; CDR3 protein: CASSLGSDRASGNTIYF